The 26 T cell receptor beta chains below all came from one sample that was sequenced in a study of blood T cell repertoires in COVID-19. TCRdb keeps only in-frame clones here, not all; method: immunoSEQ multiplex PCR. The sample has roughly 76,000 clones, approximately 78% seen once. Material for sequencing was peripheral blood. These receptors all come from a woman in her 70s with acute or convalescent COVID-19.

J is TRBJ2-5 and V is TRBV4-2, with 10 bases aligning to TRBD2. The J segment lost 7 bases and the V segment lost 4 bases, leaving 12 bases of the junction unmatched. The CDR3 is made up of 16 amino acids. Germline V lookup: CDR1 LGHNA, CDR2 YNFKEQ. The CDR3 reads CASSPALAGASRTQYF. The CDR3 coding sequence is TGTGCCAGCAGCCCCGCTCTAGCGGGGGCCAGCAGGACCCAGTACTTC.

CDR3 sequence (DNA): TGTGCCACCAGCAGAGATCGCGAAGGGACAGGGTCGTACGAGCAGTACTTC. This encodes CATSRDREGTGSYEQYF. The chain links TRBV15 to TRBJ2-7, with TRBD1 matching over 9 bases. The CDR3 sequence is 17 residues long. Germline lookup yields CDR1 LNHNV and CDR2 YYDKDF (reference sequence). V gave up 0 bases and J gave up 4 bases; unmatched junction bases: 10.

V is TRBV5-1 and J is TRBJ2-7; the match to TRBD1 covers 8 bases. V was pared by 4 bases and J by 3 bases, with 6 bases of the junction left unmatched. This CDR3 is 14 amino acids long. Germline CDR1 is SGHRS and CDR2 is YFSETQ. The CDR3 DNA follows: TGCGCCAGCAGCGCTGGACAGGGAGTCTACGAGCAGTACTTC. Translated, it gives CASSAGQGVYEQYF.

This clone has a single count. The rearrangement links TRBV7-2 to TRBJ1-1, with 10 bases fitting TRBD1. The CDR3 is made up of 15 amino acids. With V trimmed by 5 bases and J by 11 bases, 14 bases remained unmatched. Germline loops: CDR1 SGHTA, CDR2 FQGNSA. CDR3 sequence reads: CASSALSTGGLKAFF. CDR3 coding DNA: TGTGCCAGCAGCGCTCTTTCGACAGGGGGCCTAAAGGCTTTCTTT. Complete variable domain (other parts from reference TRBV7-2 and TRBJ1-1): GAGVSQSPSNKVTEKGKDVELRCDPISGHTALYWYRQSLGQGLEFLIYFQGNSAPDKSGLPSDRFSAERTGGSVSTLTIQRTQQEDSAVYLCASSALSTGGLKAFFGQGTRLTVV.

The chain combines TRBV20-1 with TRBJ2-1, with 8 bases aligning to TRBD2. CDR1 and CDR2 (germline): DFQATT, SNEGSKA (reference sequence). The V gene end was trimmed by 3 bases and the J gene end by 9 bases; junction bases not matched to a gene: 16. The CDR3 loop spans 16 amino acids. The CDR3 here is CSASSVGRASLGEQFF. DNA of the CDR3: TGCAGTGCTAGTTCGGTCGGGAGGGCCAGTTTAGGTGAGCAGTTCTTC.

The chain uses TRBV27 and TRBJ2-4; TRBD2 matches at 9 bases. This CDR3 has 15 amino acids. Germline CDR1 MNHEY, CDR2 SMNVEV (reference sequence). V dropped 6 bases and J dropped 8; count of bases not matched to a gene: 11. CDR3 residues: CASSPLSSGRDIQYF. CDR3 bases: TGTGCCAGCAGCCCCCTCAGTAGCGGGAGAGACATTCAGTACTTC.

The chain links TRBV3-1 (or the pseudogene TRBV3-2) to TRBJ1-4; 8 bases are shared with TRBD1. Germline values: CDR1 LGHDT, CDR2 YNNKEL (reference sequence). After removal of 4 bases from V and 2 bases from J, the junction contained 3 bases not matched to a gene. CDR3 size: 15 residues. The CDR3 DNA reads TGTGCCAGCAGCCCCCGACAGGGGACTAATGAAAAACTGTTTTTT. Translation gives CASSPRQGTNEKLFF.

The V call is TRBV11-2, the J call TRBJ2-1, with 7 bases matching TRBD2. Germline V gene data show CDR1 as SGHAT and CDR2 as FQNNGV. V was clipped by 0 bases and J by 6 bases; unmatched bases: 5. This CDR3 comprises 15 residues. CDR3 region: CASSLELASGNEQFF. CDR3 in DNA: TGTGCCAGCAGCTTAGAACTAGCGTCCGGCAATGAGCAGTTCTTC.

The CDR3 spells CASRPPDQPQHF. DNA of the CDR3: TGTGCCAGCAGGCCCCCAGATCAGCCCCAGCATTTT. This chain links TRBV6-5 with TRBJ1-5; D gene uncertain. Between the trimmed V and J ends, which lost 6 bases and 5 bases, there was a span of 8 bases. Germline assignment: CDR1 MNHEY and CDR2 SVGAGI. The CDR3 spans 12 residues.

This rearrangement joins TRBV7-9 to TRBJ2-7, with 11 bases fitting TRBD2. This CDR3 spans 15 amino acids. After removal of 5 bases from V and 0 bases from J, the junction contained 3 bases not matched to a gene. CDR1 and CDR2 (germline): SEHNR, FQNEAQ (reference sequence). The CDR3 here is CASSPLAGGSYEQYF. CDR3 nucleotides: TGTGCCAGCAGCCCGCTAGCGGGAGGCTCCTACGAGCAGTACTTC. The full variable domain, rest sourced from reference TRBV7-9 and TRBJ2-7, is DTGVSQNPRHKITKRGQNVTFRCDPISEHNRLYWYRQTLGQGPEFLTYFQNEAQLEKSRLLSDRFSAERPKGSFSTLEIQRTEQGDSAMYLCASSPLAGGSYEQYFGPGTRLTVT.

The CDR3 bases are TGTGCCAGCAGCCAAGTTTCAGGGGCTGCCGGGGAGCTGTTTTTT. It is translated as CASSQVSGAAGELFF. J is TRBJ2-2 and V is TRBV3-1 (or the pseudogene TRBV3-2); TRBD1 is a possible D gene (6 bases). This CDR3 is 15 amino acids long. V was pared by 1 base and J by 6 bases, with 12 bases between. CDR1 and CDR2 (germline): LGHDT, YNNKEL (reference sequence).

V and J are TRBV5-1 and TRBJ1-6; 7 bases map to TRBD1. This CDR3 has 16 amino acids. V dropped 2 bases and J dropped 9; count of bases not matched to a gene: 11. Per the germline V gene, CDR1 is SGHRS and CDR2 is YFSETQ. CDR3 nucleotide sequence: TGCGCCAGCAGCTTACAGGGGACGGACCGAGGTTCACCCCTCCACTTT. This translates into CASSLQGTDRGSPLHF. The complete variable domain, with remaining parts taken from reference TRBV5-1 and TRBJ1-6, reads KAGVTQTPRYLIKTRGQQVTLSCSPISGHRSVSWYQQTPGQGLQFLFEYFSETQRNKGNFPGRFSGRQFSNSRSEMNVSTLELGDSALYLCASSLQGTDRGSPLHFGNGTRLTVT.

This chain links TRBV25-1 with TRBJ2-7, with 11 bases aligning to TRBD1. CDR1 and CDR2 from the germline V gene are MGHDK and SYGVNS. V trimming: 6 bases; J trimming: 3 bases; junction bases outside the gene matches: 4. CDR3 length: 14 amino acids. The CDR3 nucleotides read TGTGCCAGCAGCCCCGGGACAGGGGGCTACGAGCAGTACTTC. Translated: CASSPGTGGYEQYF.

In its sample, this clone was seen once. This chain uses TRBV5-1 with TRBJ1-1; no clear D. Germline V gives CDR1 SGHRS, CDR2 YFSETQ. This CDR3 region has 13 residues. V was trimmed by 1 base and J by 1 base, leaving 5 bases between them. This chain's CDR3 is CASSLQENTEAFF. In DNA, the CDR3 is TGCGCCAGCAGCTTGCAGGAGAACACTGAAGCTTTCTTT.

This chain connects TRBV29-1 to TRBJ2-7, with 9 nucleotides matching TRBD1. V lost 6 bases to trimming and J lost 4 bases; unmatched junction nucleotides: 7. The CDR3 contains 13 residues. Germline V lookup: CDR1 SQVTM, CDR2 ANQGSEA. The CDR3 sequence: CSVLETGGYEQYF. The CDR3 nucleotides are TGCAGCGTCCTTGAGACAGGGGGTTACGAGCAGTACTTC.

The chain joins TRBV5-4 to TRBJ1-1, with D tentatively TRBD1 (6 bases). CDR3 length: 13 residues. The germline V and J ends were trimmed by 0 bases and 5 bases, with 8 bases remaining between them. Germline lookup yields CDR1 SGHNT and CDR2 YYREEE (reference sequence). The CDR3 sequence: CASSLVQGTEAFF. The CDR3 DNA sequence: TGTGCCAGCAGCTTGGTACAGGGAACTGAAGCTTTCTTT.

The CDR3 region has the DNA TGTGCCAGCAGTTACCCCGACGACAGGACCCTATACAATGAGCAGTTCTTC. It yields the protein CASSYPDDRTLYNEQFF. The V gene is TRBV2, the J gene TRBJ2-1; tentative D call: TRBD1 (6 bases). Germline V lookup: CDR1 SNHLY, CDR2 FYNNEI. V was pared by 5 bases and J by 4 bases, with 21 bases between. The CDR3 sequence is 17 residues long.

The chain has TRBV29-1 and TRBJ1-1; maybe TRBD1 (5 bases). Per the germline V gene, CDR1 is SQVTM and CDR2 is ANQGSEA. The germline V and J ends were trimmed by 0 bases and 11 bases, with 13 bases remaining between them. The CDR3 loop spans 12 amino acids. The CDR3: CSVEDGGDDAFF. CDR3 coding DNA: TGCAGCGTTGAAGACGGGGGGGACGACGCTTTCTTT.

The chain has TRBV6-2 or TRBV6-3 and TRBJ2-7, with 7 bases lining up with TRBD2. Germline V lookup: CDR1 MNHEY, CDR2 SVGEGT. The CDR3 runs to 14 residues. V shed 6 bases and J 4 bases; nucleotides not matched to a gene: 9. The CDR3 here is CASSSTREVYEQYF. The CDR3 DNA sequence: TGTGCCAGCAGCAGTACACGGGAGGTATACGAGCAGTACTTC.

The chain uses TRBV5-1 and TRBJ1-2; 7 positions match TRBD1. The V and J ends lost 4 bases and 5 bases, in that order; junction bases with no gene match: 8. The CDR3 is 14 amino acids. Per the germline V gene, CDR1 is SGHRS and CDR2 is YFSETQ. CDR3 DNA: TGCGCCAGCAGCCCACTTCCGGGACAGTATGGCTACACCTTC. As protein: CASSPLPGQYGYTF. The full variable domain, with the rest looked up from reference TRBV5-1 and TRBJ1-2, is KAGVTQTPRYLIKTRGQQVTLSCSPISGHRSVSWYQQTPGQGLQFLFEYFSETQRNKGNFPGRFSGRQFSNSRSEMNVSTLELGDSALYLCASSPLPGQYGYTFGSGTRLTVV.

The V call is TRBV7-2, the J call TRBJ2-5, with 14 bases that match TRBD2. The CDR3 loop spans 18 amino acids. Germline lookup yields CDR1 SGHTA and CDR2 FQGNSA. J was trimmed by 4 bases and V by 3 bases; bases with no gene match: 10. The CDR3 here is CASSFMPGLAGVRETQYF. The CDR3 nucleotides read TGTGCCAGCAGCTTCATGCCGGGACTAGCGGGAGTGAGAGAGACCCAGTACTTC. The whole variable domain, remainder taken from reference TRBV7-2 and TRBJ2-5, is GAGVSQSPSNKVTEKGKDVELRCDPISGHTALYWYRQSLGQGLEFLIYFQGNSAPDKSGLPSDRFSAERTGGSVSTLTIQRTQQEDSAVYLCASSFMPGLAGVRETQYFGPGTRLLVL.

CDR3 residues: CASSSLEDSCGYTF. CDR3 DNA: TGTGCCAGCAGCTCTCTAGAGGACAGTTGTGGCTACACCTTC. V is TRBV21-1 and J is TRBJ1-2; the table's D gene call, TRBD1, was not cross checked with the DNA. TRBV21-1 is a known pseudogene. The CDR3 is made up of 14 amino acids.

This clone has a handful of counts. The V and J genes are TRBV18 and TRBJ1-5; D possibly corresponds to TRBD1 (5 bases). The CDR3 loop spans 19 amino acids. V shed 3 bases and J shed 1 base, with 22 bases lying between them. Looked up from germline, CDR1 is KGHSH and CDR2 is LQKENI. CDR3 loop: CASSPLDSSRVGSNQPQHF. The CDR3 DNA follows: TGTGCCAGCTCACCCCTCGACAGCAGTCGAGTTGGGAGCAATCAGCCCCAGCATTTT.

The V and J genes are TRBV19 and TRBJ2-1; D call uncertain. Germline V gene lookup returns CDR1 LNHDA and CDR2 SQIVND (reference sequence). V was clipped by 6 bases and J by 9 bases, with 9 bases between them. CDR3 size: 11 residues. The chain's CDR3 is CASRMASEQFF. CDR3 nucleotides: TGTGCCAGTAGAATGGCTTCTGAGCAGTTCTTC.

The table lists this clone with a few counts. The chain recombines TRBV27 with TRBJ2-7; D unclear. CDR1 is MNHEY, CDR2 SMNVEV, per germline (reference sequence). The CDR3 runs to 14 residues. V dropped 3 bases and J dropped 2 bases, with 11 bases sitting between them. CDR3 in DNA: TGTGCCAGCAGTTTCATCGGTCAGGCCTACGAGCAGTACTTC. The encoded protein is CASSFIGQAYEQYF.

This rearrangement joins TRBV7-2 to TRBJ1-6; 7 nucleotides agree with TRBD1. The CDR3 is 15 amino acids. With 1 base clipped from V and 7 bases from J, the junction kept 4 bases outside the gene matches. Germline CDR1 is SGHTA and CDR2 is FQGNSA. Written as DNA, the CDR3 is TGTGCCAGCAGCTTAGGAGCAGGGGGGAATTCACCCCTCCACTTT. This codes for CASSLGAGGNSPLHF.